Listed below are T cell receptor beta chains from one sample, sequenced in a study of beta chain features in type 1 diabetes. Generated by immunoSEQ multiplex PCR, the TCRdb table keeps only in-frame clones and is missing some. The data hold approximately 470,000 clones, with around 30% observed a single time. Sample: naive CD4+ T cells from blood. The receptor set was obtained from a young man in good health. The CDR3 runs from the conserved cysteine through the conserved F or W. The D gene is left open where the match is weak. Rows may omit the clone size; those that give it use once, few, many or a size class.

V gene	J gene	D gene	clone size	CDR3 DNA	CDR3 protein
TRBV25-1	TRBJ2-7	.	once	TGTGCCAGCAGTGAGTCGACTGCGAGCTCCTACGAGCAGTACTTC	CASSESTASSYEQYF
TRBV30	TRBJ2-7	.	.	TGTGCCTGGAGGGGGGAGGACGAGCAGTACTTC	CAWRGEDEQYF
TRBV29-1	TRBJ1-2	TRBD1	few	TGCAGCGTTGAAGGGGGGACAGTGGCCCGCTACACCTTC	CSVEGGTVARYTF
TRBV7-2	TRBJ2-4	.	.	TGTGCCAGCAGCGCTCGACTAGGGAACATTCAGTACTTC	CASSARLGNIQYF
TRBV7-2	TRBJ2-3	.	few	TGTGCCAGCAGACACACAGATACGCAGTATTTT	CASRHTDTQYF
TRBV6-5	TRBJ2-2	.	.	TGTGCCAGCAGTTACGGGCAAGGTAGCACCGGGGAGCTGTTTTTT	CASSYGQGSTGELFF
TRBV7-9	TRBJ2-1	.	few	TGTGCCAGCAGCTCCAGGGCCAGGGGCTCCTACAATGAGCAGTTCTTC	CASSSRARGSYNEQFF
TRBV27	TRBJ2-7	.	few	TGTGCCAGCAGGAGGTCGGGGAACTACGAGCAGTACTTC	CASRRSGNYEQYF
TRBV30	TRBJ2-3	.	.	TGTGCCTGGAAAACCTGGCGGACATATAGCACAGATACGCAGTATTTT	CAWKTWRTYSTDTQYF
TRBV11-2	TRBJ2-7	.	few	TGTGCCAGCAGCTTAGATTTAAGCGAGCAGTACTTC	CASSLDLSEQYF
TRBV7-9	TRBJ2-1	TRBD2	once	TGTGCCAGCAGCTCAGCTAGCGGGAGGGCGCGTAATGAGCAGTTCTTC	CASSSASGRARNEQFF
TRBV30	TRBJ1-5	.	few	TGTGCCTGGAGTGTCAAAGGGGGGAATCAGCCCCAGCATTTT	CAWSVKGGNQPQHF
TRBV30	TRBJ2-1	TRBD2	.	TGTGCCTGGAGCGCCCGCCCAGGGAGGGAGGGCCTCTACAATGAGCAGTTCTTC	CAWSARPGREGLYNEQFF
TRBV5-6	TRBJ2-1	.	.	TGTGCCAGCAGCTTGAATGGAGCGTCCTACAATGAGCAGTTCTTC	CASSLNGASYNEQFF
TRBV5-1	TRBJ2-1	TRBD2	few	TGCGCCAGCAGCTGGGGACTAGCGTTCTACAATGAGCAGTTCTTC	CASSWGLAFYNEQFF
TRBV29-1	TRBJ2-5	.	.	TGCAGCGTTGCGGGAAAGGAGACCCAGTACTTC	CSVAGKETQYF
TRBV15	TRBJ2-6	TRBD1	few	TGTGCCACCAGCAGAGTTCAGGGGGATGGGGCCAACGTCCTGACTTTC	CATSRVQGDGANVLTF
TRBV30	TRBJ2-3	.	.	TGTGCCTGGAGGGAGAGACAGGGCACAGATACGCAGTATTTT	CAWRERQGTDTQYF
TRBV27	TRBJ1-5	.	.	TGTGCCAGCAGTTTATTCGCGGGAAGTATTAGCAATCAGCCCCAGCATTTT	CASSLFAGSISNQPQHF
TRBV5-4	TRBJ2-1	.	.	TGTGCCAGCAGCTTGGGTCAGGGAAGGTTCTTAGGAGAGCAGTTCTTC	CASSLGQGRFLGEQFF
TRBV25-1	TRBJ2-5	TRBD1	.	TGTGCCAGCAGAGCCGGACAGGGGAGAAGGGAGACCCAGTACTTC	CASRAGQGRRETQYF
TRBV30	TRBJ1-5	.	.	TGTGCCTGGAGTGGGGGTTGGCGGGGACAGCCCCAGCATTTT	CAWSGGWRGQPQHF
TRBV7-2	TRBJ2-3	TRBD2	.	TGTGCCAGCAGCCCCGGGACTAGCGGGAGGTCAGATACGCAGTATTTT	CASSPGTSGRSDTQYF
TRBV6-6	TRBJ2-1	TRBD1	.	TGTGCCAGCAGTCCCCCACAGGGGTTCTCCTACAATGAGCAGTTCTTC	CASSPPQGFSYNEQFF
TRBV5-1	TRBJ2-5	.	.	TGCGCCAGCAGCTTGGAGGGGCCAAAGACCCAGTACTTC	CASSLEGPKTQYF
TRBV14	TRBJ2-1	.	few	TGTGCCAGCAGCCAGCTTGGGCAGGGGACTCAGAATGAGCAGTTCTTC	CASSQLGQGTQNEQFF
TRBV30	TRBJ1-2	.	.	TGTGCCTGGAGTGTGAAGGGCGGCTACACCTTC	CAWSVKGGYTF
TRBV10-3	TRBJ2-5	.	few	TGTGCCATCAGGGGTGACTCCGAGGAGACCCAGTACTTC	CAIRGDSEETQYF
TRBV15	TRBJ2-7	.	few	TGTGCCACCAGCCCCGGACAGCAATTTACTTACGAGCAGTACTTC	CATSPGQQFTYEQYF
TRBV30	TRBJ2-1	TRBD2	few	TGTGCCTGGAGCACTAGCGGGATATACAATGAGCAGTTCTTC	CAWSTSGIYNEQFF
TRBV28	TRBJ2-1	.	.	TGTGCCATCTCCCGGGGGCACAATGAGCAGTTCTTC	CAISRGHNEQFF
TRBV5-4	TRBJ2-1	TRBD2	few	TGTGCCAGCAGCCCGGTAGCGGGAAGCTCCTACAATGAGCAGTTCTTC	CASSPVAGSSYNEQFF
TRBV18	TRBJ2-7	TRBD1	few	TGTGCCAGCTCACCCATCTTACGGGACAGTCACTACGAGCAGTACTTC	CASSPILRDSHYEQYF
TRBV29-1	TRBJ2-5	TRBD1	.	TGCAGCGTTGAAGGGACAGGGGTCCAAGAGACCCAGTACTTC	CSVEGTGVQETQYF
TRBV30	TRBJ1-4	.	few	TGTGCCTGGATGGGGGCCCCCTCGCCCTATGAAAAACTGTTTTTT	CAWMGAPSPYEKLFF
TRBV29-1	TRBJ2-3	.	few	TGCAGCGTTGAAGCCAGGGTTAGCACAGATACGCAGTATTTT	CSVEARVSTDTQYF
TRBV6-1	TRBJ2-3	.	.	TGTGCCAGCAGTGAAGCTAGACGATCTAGCACAGATACGCAGTATTTT	CASSEARRSSTDTQYF
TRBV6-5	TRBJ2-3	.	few	TGTGCCAGCAGTTACTCGGGTGGGGGCCCAGATACGCAGTATTTT	CASSYSGGGPDTQYF
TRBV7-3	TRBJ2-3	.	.	TGTGCCAGCAGCTTATTTCACAGGAACACAGATACGCAGTATTTT	CASSLFHRNTDTQYF
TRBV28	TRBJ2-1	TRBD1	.	TGTGCCAGCAGATCGGATCTAACAGGGGACGGCTACAATGAGCAGTTCTTC	CASRSDLTGDGYNEQFF
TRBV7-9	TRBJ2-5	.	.	TGTGCCAGCAGCTTAGCTAGCGGTGAGACCCAGTACTTC	CASSLASGETQYF